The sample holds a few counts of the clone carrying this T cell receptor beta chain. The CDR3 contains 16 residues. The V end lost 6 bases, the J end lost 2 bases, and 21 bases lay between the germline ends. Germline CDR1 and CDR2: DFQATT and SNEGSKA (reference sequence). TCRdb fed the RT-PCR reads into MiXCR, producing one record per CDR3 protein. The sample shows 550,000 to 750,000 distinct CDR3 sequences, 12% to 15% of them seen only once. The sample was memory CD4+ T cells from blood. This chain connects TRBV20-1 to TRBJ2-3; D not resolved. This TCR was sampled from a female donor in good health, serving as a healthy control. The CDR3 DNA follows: TGCAGTGCCACCACCCCCCTAGATAAGTTCACAGATACGCAGTATTTT. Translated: CSATTPLDKFTDTQYF.